The next 20 T cell receptor beta chains were all read from a single sample in a study of blood T cell repertoires in COVID-19 (TCRdb year 2020). Receptors were amplified or captured by the immunoSEQ multiplex PCR assay. What TCRdb holds here is the immuneACCESS table cut down to in-frame rearrangements. Part of the clones is not present; checked against another copy, under half of the missing clones reflect an unresolved V gene, and the others are unexplained. The sample table lists about 67,000 clones, about nine tenths of them with a count of one. Around 8% of the sample goes to the ten largest clones. Sequenced material: peripheral blood. All receptors derive from a man aged 50 to 59 with active COVID-19.

This rearrangement joins TRBV11-2 to TRBJ1-2; D is uncertain. The CDR3 consists of 13 residues. Trimming pared 0 bases from V and 8 bases from J, leaving 10 bases between. Germline values: CDR1 SGHAT, CDR2 FQNNGV. The CDR3 DNA is TGTGCCAGCAGCTTAGATACGAGTGCCGGCTACACCTTC. Its translation is CASSLDTSAGYTF.

The rearrangement joins TRBV9 to TRBJ1-3; D remains ambiguous. Germline V CDR1 and CDR2: SGDLS, YYNGEE. The CDR3 has 15 amino acids. Trimming took off 3 bases at V and 7 bases at J, with 17 bases between the two ends. Written as DNA, the CDR3 is TGTGCCAGCAGCGCGGACTGGGCTGGTGGGAACACCATATATTTT. Its translation is CASSADWAGGNTIYF.

The gene calls are TRBV7-3 and TRBJ1-1; TRBD1 agrees at 8 bases. V shed 5 bases and J 4 bases; nucleotides not matched to a gene: 3. The germline V gene has CDR1 SGHTA and CDR2 FQGTGA. The CDR3 is 13 residues long. CDR3: CASSIDRGTEAFF. For the CDR3, the DNA is TGTGCCAGCAGCATCGACAGGGGCACTGAAGCTTTCTTT.

This chain connects TRBV27 to TRBJ2-7; TRBD1 aligns across 10 bases. Per germline, CDR1 MNHEY and CDR2 SMNVEV (reference sequence). This CDR3 region has 14 residues. The V and J ends lost 8 bases and 5 bases, in that order; junction bases with no gene match: 9. For the CDR3, the DNA is TGTGCCAGCGTTTCCGGGACAGGGGCACACGAGCAGTACTTC. Translating it yields CASVSGTGAHEQYF.

The V call is TRBV7-3, the J call TRBJ1-1, with a weak D call TRBD1 (5 bases). Trimming left V 7 bases short and J 1 base short, with 19 bases between. The CDR3 runs 16 residues. Germline values: CDR1 SGHTA, CDR2 FQGTGA. The CDR3 DNA reads TGTGCCAGCACCCTCGGGGGAATGGACCCGAACACTGAAGCTTTCTTT. Protein product: CASTLGGMDPNTEAFF.

The chain employs TRBV2 and TRBJ2-7; 8 positions agree with TRBD1. This CDR3 is built from 15 residues. The V segment lost 7 bases and the J segment 2 bases; nucleotides outside the gene matches: 10. Looked up from germline, CDR1 is SNHLY and CDR2 is FYNNEI. The CDR3 bases are TGTGCCAGCACCCACCCGGGACAGGAGACCTACGAGCAGTACTTC. It codes for CASTHPGQETYEQYF. Full variable domain (remainder filled in from reference TRBV2 and TRBJ2-7): EPEVTQTPSHQVTQMGQEVILRCVPISNHLYFYWYRQILGQKVEFLVSFYNNEISEKSEIFDDQFSVERPDGSNFTLKIRSTKLEDSAMYFCASTHPGQETYEQYFGPGTRLTVT.

CDR3 sequence: CATRPVDSTSYNEQFF. The CDR3 DNA reads TGTGCCACCCGGCCAGTGGACTCGACCTCCTACAATGAGCAGTTCTTC. This chain connects TRBV19 to TRBJ2-1; maybe TRBD2 (5 bases). V lost 10 bases, J lost 0 bases, and 19 bases lay in between. Germline CDR1 and CDR2: LNHDA and SQIVND (reference sequence). The CDR3 length is 16 residues.

CDR3 bases: TGTGCCTGGACTCCCCCAGGACTAGGTATCGAGCAGTACTTC. This gives the protein CAWTPPGLGIEQYF. The chain carries TRBV30 and TRBJ2-7; 7 bases match TRBD2. The germline V gene has CDR1 GTSNPN and CDR2 SVGIG (reference sequence). The CDR3 length is 14 residues. The J segment lost 6 bases and the V segment lost 4 bases, leaving 12 bases of the junction unmatched.

This clone was recorded once. The V call is TRBV6-5, the J call TRBJ2-5, with D possibly TRBD2 on 5 matching bases. Trimming took off 6 bases at V and 5 bases at J, with 13 bases between the two ends. The CDR3 is 13 amino acids. CDR1 is MNHEY, CDR2 SVGAGI, per germline. The CDR3 DNA sequence: TGTGCCAGCAGGAGTACTAGTACCGAGACCCAGTACTTC. Amino acids: CASRSTSTETQYF.

The chain combines TRBV11-2 with TRBJ2-7; 8 nucleotides match TRBD2. The CDR3 length is 16 residues. Germline CDR1 and CDR2: SGHAT and FQNNGV. With V trimmed by 3 bases and J by 3 bases, 10 bases remained unmatched. CDR3 amino acids: CASSFESGRSFYEQYF. The DNA of the CDR3 is TGTGCCAGCAGCTTCGAAAGCGGGAGATCCTTCTACGAGCAGTACTTC.

This clone was seen just once. The V and J genes are TRBV4-3 and TRBJ2-2, with 8 bases identical to TRBD2. The CDR3 length is 20 residues. CDR1 and CDR2 from the germline V gene are LGHNA and YSLEER. J lost 0 bases, V lost 0 bases, and 12 bases had no gene match. In DNA, the CDR3 is TGCGCCAGCAGCCAAGAGCCGACTAGCGCTTATACGACGAACACCGGGGAGCTGTTTTTT. Translated: CASSQEPTSAYTTNTGELFF.

The chain uses TRBV12-5 and TRBJ2-1; perhaps TRBD2 as D (6 bases). The ends were cut back, 6 bases at V and 2 bases at J, with 14 bases in the middle. The germline CDR1 and CDR2 sequences are LGHNT and FRNRAP. The CDR3 totals 15 residues. The CDR3 is CASGPGRAAYNEQFF. DNA of the CDR3: TGTGCTAGTGGGCCCGGGAGAGCCGCCTACAATGAGCAGTTCTTC.

The rearrangement joins TRBV5-6 to TRBJ1-2; 9 bases agree with TRBD1. In germline, CDR1 is SGHDT, CDR2 YYEEEE. The junction had 8 bases not matched to a gene; V was cut back by 10 bases and J by 4 bases. The length of the CDR3 is 13 residues. The CDR3 nucleotides are TGTGCCGGGGGGACAGGGACTGGCTATGGCTACACCTTC. Its protein product is CAGGTGTGYGYTF.

The genes are TRBV14 and TRBJ1-2; D is unclear. In germline, CDR1 is SGHDN, CDR2 FVKESK. The CDR3 is 13 residues long. V was clipped by 1 base and J by 4 bases, with 7 bases between them. In DNA, the CDR3 is TGTGCCAGCAGCCAAGGTCGGAGCTATGGCTACACCTTC. This sequence encodes CASSQGRSYGYTF.

The chain links TRBV5-1 to TRBJ2-7; TRBD2 aligns across 11 bases. After removal of 5 bases from V and 3 bases from J, the junction contained 4 bases not matched to a gene. The CDR3 runs to 14 residues. Germline V gene data show CDR1 as SGHRS and CDR2 as YFSETQ. This chain's CDR3 is CASRPGTSGYEQYF. The CDR3 DNA sequence: TGCGCCAGCAGGCCCGGGACTAGCGGCTACGAGCAGTACTTC.

The chain is built from TRBV19 and TRBJ1-1; no definite D call. The length of the CDR3 is 13 residues. Germline V gene lookup returns CDR1 LNHDA and CDR2 SQIVND (reference sequence). The V end lost 3 bases, the J end lost 1 base, and 6 bases lay between the germline ends. The CDR3 DNA reads TGTGCCAGTAGTATTGAAGCGAACACTGAAGCTTTCTTT. It codes for CASSIEANTEAFF.

This clone was found a few times. The rearrangement uses TRBV5-5 and TRBJ2-7; perhaps TRBD2 as D (6 bases). CDR3 length: 15 amino acids. With 0 bases removed from V and 3 bases from J, the gap between germline ends came to 13 bases. The germline gives CDR1 SGHKS, CDR2 YYEKEE (reference sequence). In DNA, the CDR3 is TGTGCCAGCAGCTTGGGGAGGGTTGTTGACTACGAGCAGTACTTC. Protein sequence: CASSLGRVVDYEQYF.

The V gene is TRBV7-7, the J gene TRBJ2-1; 10 bases agree with TRBD1. The CDR3 length is 17 residues. The ends lost 1 base at V and 9 bases at J; junction bases unmatched: 12. Per germline, CDR1 SSHAT and CDR2 FNYEAQ (reference sequence). CDR3 nucleotides: TGTGCCAGCAGCTTAGACTGGGTGGGGACAGGGGATGGTGAGCAGTTCTTC. Translating it yields CASSLDWVGTGDGEQFF.

The rearrangement uses TRBV11-2 and TRBJ2-7, with 11 bases that match TRBD2. Per germline, CDR1 SGHAT and CDR2 FQNNGV. Trimming cost V 5 bases and J 1 base; bases outside gene matches: 10. The CDR3 totals 17 residues. The CDR3 DNA reads TGTGCCAGCAGCCTCGGGACTAGCGGACCAAGGTCCTACGAGCAGTACTTC. Translating gives CASSLGTSGPRSYEQYF.

This sequence joins TRBV24-1 and TRBJ2-1, with TRBD2 matching 11 bases. Germline lookup yields CDR1 KGHDR and CDR2 SFDVKD. Germline trimming cut 3 bases from V and 2 bases from J; bases unmatched to any gene: 2. The CDR3 is made up of 16 amino acids. CDR3 residues: CATSDQTSGTYNEQFF. The CDR3 DNA reads TGTGCCACCAGTGATCAGACTAGCGGGACCTACAATGAGCAGTTCTTC.